The 5 T cell receptor beta chains below all came from one sample that was sequenced in a study of shared clonotypes between healthy human individuals. In the naive CD8 group, cells lacked CD45RO and were positively selected for CCR7, so terminally differentiated effector memory CD45RA+ cells were left out. Data came from immunoSEQ multiplex PCR; TCRdb stores just in-frame clones and leaves some out. The profile shows around 2.1 million clones, approximately 94% of them singletons. Sequencing was carried out using naive CD8+ T cells from PBMCs. These receptors were obtained from a man aged 18 to 30 in good health. Some clones in this sample may be carry-over from other donors' samples.

There are a few counts of this clone. The V call is TRBV4-1, the J call TRBJ1-5; the D gene is possibly TRBD1 (6 bases). The CDR3 totals 16 residues. CDR1 is MGHRA, CDR2 YSYEKL, per germline. Trimming removed 1 base at V and 1 base at J, with 11 bases between. CDR3 sequence reads: CASSQGAGVSNQPQHF. In DNA, the CDR3 is TGCGCCAGCAGCCAAGGGGCAGGGGTGAGCAATCAGCCCCAGCATTTT.

The J gene is TRBJ1-4, the V gene TRBV25-1, with 9 bases fitting TRBD1. There are 16 residues in the CDR3. Unmatched junction bases numbered 3, after V lost 3 bases and J lost 1 base. Germline V gene sequence: CDR1 MGHDK, CDR2 SYGVNS. In nucleotides, the CDR3 is TGTGCCAGCAGTGACTACAGGGGGCTAACTAATGAAAAACTGTTTTTT. Translating gives CASSDYRGLTNEKLFF.

The chain carries TRBV27 and TRBJ2-1; no reliable D call. This CDR3 contains 17 residues. The V gene's germline CDR1 is MNHEY and CDR2 SMNVEV (reference sequence). Trimming removed 5 bases at V and 5 bases at J, with 22 bases between. The CDR3 sequence: CASSHLMGRAGHNEQFF. CDR3 bases: TGTGCCAGCAGTCACCTGATGGGAAGAGCAGGACACAATGAGCAGTTCTTC.

The chain is built from TRBV6-5 and TRBJ1-2, with 8 positions matching TRBD1. Germline V gene data show CDR1 as MNHEY and CDR2 as SVGAGI. The V gene end was trimmed by 2 bases and the J gene end by 6 bases; junction bases not matched to a gene: 2. There are 13 residues in the CDR3. CDR3 coding DNA: TGTGCCAGCAGTTACAGGGACAGGAATGGCTACACCTTC. This sequence encodes CASSYRDRNGYTF.

The rearrangement uses TRBV27 and TRBJ2-3, with D tentatively TRBD1 or TRBD2 (5 bases each). This CDR3 has 16 amino acids. Trimming removed 3 bases at V and 2 bases at J, with 15 bases between. Germline V gene data show CDR1 as MNHEY and CDR2 as SMNVEV (reference sequence). CDR3 coding DNA: TGTGCCAGCAGTTTCAAGTCAGGGAGCTTCACAGATACGCAGTATTTT. Protein sequence: CASSFKSGSFTDTQYF.